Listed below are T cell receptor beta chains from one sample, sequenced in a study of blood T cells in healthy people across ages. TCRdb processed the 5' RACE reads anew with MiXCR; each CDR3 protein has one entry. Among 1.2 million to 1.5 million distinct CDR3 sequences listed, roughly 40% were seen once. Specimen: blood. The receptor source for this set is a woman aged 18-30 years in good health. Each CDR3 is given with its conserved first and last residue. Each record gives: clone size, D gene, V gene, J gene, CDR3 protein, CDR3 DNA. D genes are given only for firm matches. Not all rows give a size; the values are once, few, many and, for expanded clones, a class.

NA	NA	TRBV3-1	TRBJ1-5	CASSQESTGNQPQHF	TGTGCCAGCAGCCAAGAGTCCACAGGTAATCAGCCCCAGCATTTT
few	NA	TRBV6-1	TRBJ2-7	CASSEAGLSYEQYF	TGTGCCAGCAGTGAAGCGGGCCTCTCCTACGAGCAGTACTTC
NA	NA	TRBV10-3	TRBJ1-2	CAISEGRVDYGYTF	TGTGCCATCAGTGAAGGCAGGGTGGACTATGGCTACACCTTC
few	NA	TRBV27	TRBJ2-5	CASSLLRSKGTQYF	TGTGCCAGCAGTCTTCTGCGCTCTAAGGGGACCCAGTACTTC
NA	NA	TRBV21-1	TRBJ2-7	CASSKEGGGPCEQYF	TGTGCCAGCAGCAAAGAAGGGGGAGGGCCGTGCGAGCAGTACTTC
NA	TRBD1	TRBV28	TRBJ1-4	CASVNGRRGPNEKLFF	TGTGCCAGCGTCAACGGGCGGAGGGGGCCTAATGAAAAACTGTTTTTT
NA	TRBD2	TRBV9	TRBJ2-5	CASSVTSGVLQTQYF	TGTGCCAGCAGCGTGACTAGCGGGGTCCTACAGACCCAGTACTTC
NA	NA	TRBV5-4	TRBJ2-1	CASSLPGLDEQFF	TGTGCCAGCAGCTTGCCAGGGTTGGATGAGCAGTTCTTC
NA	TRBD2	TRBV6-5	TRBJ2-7	CASTMTSGLLNEQYF	TGTGCCAGCACTATGACTAGCGGACTGCTCAATGAGCAGTACTTC
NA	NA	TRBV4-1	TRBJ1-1	CTSSRDITVSEAFF	TGCACCAGCAGCCGAGATATCACGGTGTCTGAAGCTTTCTTT
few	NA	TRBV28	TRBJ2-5	CASSWAGGGETQYF	TGTGCCAGCAGTTGGGCAGGGGGGGGAGAGACCCAGTACTTC
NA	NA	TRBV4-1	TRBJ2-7	CASSQEDSQEAQYF	TGCGCCAGCAGCCAAGAGGACAGTCAAGAGGCCCAGTACTTC
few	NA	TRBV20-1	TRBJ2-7	CSAKGSSYEQYF	TGCAGTGCTAAGGGTAGCTCCTACGAGCAGTACTTC
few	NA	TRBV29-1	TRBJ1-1	CSVSQNMNTEAFF	TGCAGCGTTAGTCAGAATATGAACACTGAAGCTTTCTTT
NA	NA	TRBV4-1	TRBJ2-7	CASSQDRWGSRDEQYF	TGCGCCAGCAGCCAAGATCGGTGGGGATCCCGGGACGAGCAGTACTTC
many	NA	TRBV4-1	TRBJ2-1	CASSQGVSSYNEQFF	TGCGCCAGCAGCCAAGGGGTGAGCTCCTACAATGAGCAGTTCTTC
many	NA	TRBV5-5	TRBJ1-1	CASSLMPEGEAFF	TGTGCCAGCAGCTTGATGCCAGAGGGTGAAGCTTTCTTT
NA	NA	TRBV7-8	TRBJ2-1	CASSFLGRNNEQFF	TGTGCCAGCAGCTTTCTCGGGAGAAACAATGAGCAGTTCTTC
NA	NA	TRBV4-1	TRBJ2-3	CASSQDSPARDTQYF	TGCGCCAGCAGCCAAGATTCGCCCGCTAGGGATACGCAGTATTTT
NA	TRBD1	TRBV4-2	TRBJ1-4	CASSQDGPGGNEKLFF	TGTGCCAGCAGCCAAGATGGGCCAGGGGGTAATGAAAAACTGTTTTTT
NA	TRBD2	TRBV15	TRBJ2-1	CATSSRTSGNMNEQFF	TGTGCCACCAGCAGCCGGACTAGCGGGAATATGAATGAGCAGTTCTTC
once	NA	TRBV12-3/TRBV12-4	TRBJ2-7	CTSSPSRMRLSYEQYF	TGTACCAGCAGTCCCAGCCGGATGAGACTATCCTACGAGCAGTACTTC
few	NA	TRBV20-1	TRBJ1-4	CSAREKWNEEKLFF	TGCAGTGCTAGAGAGAAATGGAACGAAGAAAAACTGTTTTTT